The 20 T cell receptor beta chains presented below share a single source sample, sequenced in a study of T cell responses to AZD1222 COVID-19 vaccine. Measured with immunoSEQ multiplex PCR; TCRdb has only the in-frame clones, and not every one. The sample lists some 200,000 clones, around nine tenths seen once, with around 3.6% in the top ten. This specimen was peripheral blood, taken 28 days after the second dose of the MenACWY control vaccine. Receptors originate from an adult who received the MenACWY meningococcal vaccine as a control.

This chain joins TRBV7-9 and TRBJ1-2; 7 positions agree with TRBD1. CDR3 length: 13 amino acids. The junction had 4 bases not matched to a gene; V was cut back by 4 bases and J by 5 bases. Germline CDR1 reads SEHNR; CDR2 reads FQNEAQ (reference sequence). The CDR3 protein is CASSWPGGYGYTF. The DNA of the CDR3 is TGTGCCAGCAGCTGGCCAGGGGGGTATGGCTACACCTTC.

The chain couples TRBV5-1 to TRBJ2-5, with D tentatively TRBD2 (6 bases). This CDR3 is 15 amino acids long. CDR1 and CDR2 from the germline V gene are SGHRS and YFSETQ. Deletions cut 1 base from V and 2 bases from J, with 12 bases between. The CDR3 sequence is CASSLWASEQETQYF. The CDR3 DNA sequence: TGCGCCAGCAGCTTGTGGGCTAGCGAACAAGAGACCCAGTACTTC.

The chain employs TRBV20-1 and TRBJ1-1, with D unclear. CDR1 and CDR2 (germline): DFQATT, SNEGSKA (reference sequence). V was trimmed by 6 bases and J by 10 bases, leaving 12 bases between them. The CDR3 is 10 amino acids. The CDR3 DNA is TGCAGTGCCGTAAAGGTGGGAGCTTTCTTT. Translation: CSAVKVGAFF.

Here the CDR3 DNA reads TGTGCCAGTACCTGGACAGGGGGCAATCAGCCCCAGCATTTT. This codes for CASTWTGGNQPQHF. The V call is TRBV19, the J call TRBJ1-5; TRBD1 matches at 9 bases. Germline CDR1 LNHDA, CDR2 SQIVND (reference sequence). CDR3 size: 14 residues. J lost 2 bases, V lost 7 bases, and 3 bases had no gene match.

The genes are TRBV5-4 and TRBJ1-1; the D gene is possibly TRBD1 (6 bases). Looked up from germline, CDR1 is SGHNT and CDR2 is YYREEE (reference sequence). The CDR3 runs to 15 residues. With 4 bases removed from V and 1 base from J, the gap between germline ends came to 14 bases. The CDR3 nucleotides are TGTGCCAGCAGCCCACAGGGACGGGAGAACACTGAAGCTTTCTTT. As protein: CASSPQGRENTEAFF.

The chain couples TRBV2 to TRBJ2-3, with TRBD2 matching 9 bases. Germline CDR1 is SNHLY and CDR2 is FYNNEI. The CDR3 covers 18 residues. The trim removed 5 bases at V and 4 bases at J, leaving 16 bases unmatched. The CDR3 DNA follows: TGTGCCAGCAGTTTCCCCCGCAGGGCTAGCGGGAATGCAGATACGCAGTATTTT. The encoded protein is CASSFPRRASGNADTQYF. The whole variable domain, filled in from reference TRBV2 and TRBJ2-3, reads EPEVTQTPSHQVTQMGQEVILRCVPISNHLYFYWYRQILGQKVEFLVSFYNNEISEKSEIFDDQFSVERPDGSNFTLKIRSTKLEDSAMYFCASSFPRRASGNADTQYFGPGTRLTVL.

CDR3 coding DNA: TGTGCCAGCAGCCAAGATTTTACCGCGCTCACAGATACGCAGTATTTT. This encodes CASSQDFTALTDTQYF. The chain uses TRBV14 and TRBJ2-3, with D hard to call. CDR1 and CDR2 from the germline V gene are SGHDN and FVKESK. V dropped 0 bases and J dropped 2 bases, with 12 bases sitting between them. CDR3 length: 16 residues.

This clone showed up just once. The chain uses TRBV30 and TRBJ1-2, with TRBD1 as a possible D gene (6 bases). The CDR3 consists of 16 residues. CDR1 and CDR2 (germline): GTSNPN, SVGIG (reference sequence). Trimming removed 4 bases from V and 3 bases from J, with 21 bases in between. CDR3 bases: TGTGCCTGGACTATTCCCAGGGGCCCGATTTACTATGGCTACACCTTC. Translating it yields CAWTIPRGPIYYGYTF.

This clone was observed a few times. The rearrangement joins TRBV10-1 to TRBJ2-6; D uncertain. This CDR3 comprises 13 residues. V was trimmed by 0 bases and J by 3 bases, leaving 0 bases between them. Looked up from germline, CDR1 is WNHNN and CDR2 is SYGVQD (reference sequence). CDR3 in DNA: TGCGCCAGCAGTGAGTCTGGGGCCAACGTCCTGACTTTC. Translation gives CASSESGANVLTF.

This clone was seen just once. This chain joins TRBV29-1 and TRBJ2-5; perhaps TRBD1 as D (5 bases). This CDR3 is 12 amino acids long. Germline V gene sequence: CDR1 SQVTM, CDR2 ANQGSEA. Deletions cut 7 bases from V and 5 bases from J, with 14 bases between. The CDR3 spells CSGGRVGETQYF. The CDR3 DNA sequence: TGCAGCGGCGGCAGGGTGGGGGAGACCCAGTACTTC.

The chain uses TRBV6-1 and TRBJ1-2, with 7 bases matching TRBD1. The CDR3 is made up of 12 amino acids. V trimming: 7 bases; J trimming: 7 bases; junction bases outside the gene matches: 6. CDR1 MNHNS and CDR2 SASEGT come from the germline V gene. CDR3 nucleotide sequence: TGTGCCAGCACCGGGACAGCCTCTGGCTACACCTTC. It specifies CASTGTASGYTF.

The chain carries TRBV4-3 and TRBJ1-3; the D is unclear. There are 13 residues in the CDR3. Germline V gene sequence: CDR1 LGHNA, CDR2 YSLEER. Trimming took off 3 bases at V and 9 bases at J, with 12 bases between the two ends. As DNA, the CDR3 is TGCGCCAGCAGCCAGTTCTGGCTGGGCACCATATATTTT. Protein: CASSQFWLGTIYF.

The chain employs TRBV27 and TRBJ2-7; the D gene is possibly TRBD2 (6 bases). The V and J ends lost 6 bases and 7 bases respectively, with 10 bases between them. The CDR3 contains 11 residues. Germline CDR1 reads MNHEY; CDR2 reads SMNVEV (reference sequence). CDR3 amino acids: CASRLAKEQYF. The DNA for the CDR3 is TGTGCCAGCAGGCTAGCGAAAGAGCAGTACTTC.

This clone came up once. The chain links TRBV21-1 to TRBJ1-1. TRBV21-1 has pseudogene status. The CDR3 length is 15 residues. The CDR3: CASSRNGSSNTEAFF. The CDR3 region has the DNA TGTGCCAGCAGCAGGAACGGCAGCTCGAACACTGAAGCTTTCTTT.

The chain links TRBV6-2 or TRBV6-3 to TRBJ2-1, with 8 bases identical to TRBD2. Germline CDR1 MNHEY, CDR2 SVGEGT. V was pared by 2 bases and J by 4 bases, with 7 bases of the junction left unmatched. The CDR3 has 16 residues. The CDR3 DNA sequence: TGTGCCAGCAGTTACCGGAGCGGGAGAAGATACAATGAGCAGTTCTTC. This gives the protein CASSYRSGRRYNEQFF.

This clone is a singleton in its sample. The chain carries TRBV3-1 (or the pseudogene TRBV3-2) and TRBJ2-1; D gene ambiguous. The germline V gene has CDR1 LGHDT and CDR2 YNNKEL (reference sequence). V was pared by 4 bases and J by 4 bases, with 14 bases between. CDR3 size: 15 residues. CDR3 nucleotides: TGTGCCAGCAGCCCTTCCCGTGGGTCTTACAATGAGCAGTTCTTC. This codes for CASSPSRGSYNEQFF.

The chain is built from TRBV2 and TRBJ2-2; tentative D call: TRBD2 (6 bases). Trimming pared 6 bases from V and 1 base from J, leaving 12 bases between. In germline, CDR1 is SNHLY, CDR2 FYNNEI. This CDR3 is built from 15 residues. CDR3 bases: TGTGCCAGCAGGCCGGGACTCCGGAACACCGGGGAGCTGTTTTTT. It yields the protein CASRPGLRNTGELFF. Filled out from reference TRBV2 and TRBJ2-2, the complete variable domain reads EPEVTQTPSHQVTQMGQEVILRCVPISNHLYFYWYRQILGQKVEFLVSFYNNEISEKSEIFDDQFSVERPDGSNFTLKIRSTKLEDSAMYFCASRPGLRNTGELFFGEGSRLTVL.

The rearrangement joins TRBV12-3 or TRBV12-4 to TRBJ1-1; D is ambiguous. V was cut by 3 bases and J by 1 base, with 6 bases left in between. This CDR3 is built from 13 residues. CDR3 sequence (DNA): TGTGCCAGCAGTTTCGGCAGGAACACTGAAGCTTTCTTT. This sequence encodes CASSFGRNTEAFF.

The chain joins TRBV5-1 to TRBJ2-7; 7 bases map to TRBD2. Losses at the gene ends were 4 bases for V and 7 bases for J; bases not matched to a gene: 14. The CDR3 has 15 residues. Germline V lookup: CDR1 SGHRS, CDR2 YFSETQ. This CDR3 is CASSPLGGGPREQYF. In DNA, the CDR3 is TGCGCCAGCAGCCCGCTGGGGGGAGGGCCAAGGGAGCAGTACTTC.

This clone was seen once. The chain links TRBV5-1 to TRBJ2-3, with 9 bases lining up with TRBD1. V lost 4 bases, J lost 4 bases, and 4 bases stayed unmatched. CDR3 size: 14 residues. Germline lookup yields CDR1 SGHRS and CDR2 YFSETQ. CDR3 loop: CASSRDRVADTQYF. The DNA of the CDR3 is TGCGCCAGCAGCCGGGACAGGGTCGCAGATACGCAGTATTTT.